The entry below gives a single T cell receptor beta chain sequence along with its context. Its specificity is not known. A read error may produce the germline difference seen at one junction end. Over chemoradiotherapy, repertoires were sampled more than once. The sample is drawn from a study of chemoradiotherapy in HPV16-positive cancers. Background on the study: Candidate HPV-specific T-cell clones and common TCR motifs came from functional assays in a couple of HPV16-positive patients. Study-wide results and limits: In HPV16-positive patients, HPV-responsive T-cell expansion tracked better recurrence-free survival.

The CDR3 covers 12 residues. The germline CDR1 and CDR2 sequences are LNHNV and YYDKDF (reference sequence). The data were produced by immunoSEQ multiplex PCR, yet TCRdb's version contains in-frame clones alone and is incomplete. The table lists 45,000 to 60,000 clones, 90% of them singletons. The J gene is TRBJ2-3, the V gene TRBV15; D is ambiguous. Source: blood, taken from a patient who underwent chemoradiotherapy. The receptor comes from a human donor with HPV-associated anogenital cancer. This CDR3 is CATRRGTDTQYF. For the CDR3, the DNA is TGTGCCACCAGAAGAGGCACAGATACGCAGTATTTT.